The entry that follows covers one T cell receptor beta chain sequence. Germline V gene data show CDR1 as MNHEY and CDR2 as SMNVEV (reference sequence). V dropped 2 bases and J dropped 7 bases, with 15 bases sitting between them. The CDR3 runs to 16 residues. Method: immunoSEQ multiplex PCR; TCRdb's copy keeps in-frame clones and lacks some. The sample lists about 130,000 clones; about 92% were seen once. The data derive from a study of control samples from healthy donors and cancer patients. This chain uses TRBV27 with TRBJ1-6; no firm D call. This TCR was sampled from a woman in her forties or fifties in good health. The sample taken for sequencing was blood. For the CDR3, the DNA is TGTGCCAGCAGTTTAATTTATCCGGGGAAGAATTCACCCCTCCACTTT. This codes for CASSLIYPGKNSPLHF.